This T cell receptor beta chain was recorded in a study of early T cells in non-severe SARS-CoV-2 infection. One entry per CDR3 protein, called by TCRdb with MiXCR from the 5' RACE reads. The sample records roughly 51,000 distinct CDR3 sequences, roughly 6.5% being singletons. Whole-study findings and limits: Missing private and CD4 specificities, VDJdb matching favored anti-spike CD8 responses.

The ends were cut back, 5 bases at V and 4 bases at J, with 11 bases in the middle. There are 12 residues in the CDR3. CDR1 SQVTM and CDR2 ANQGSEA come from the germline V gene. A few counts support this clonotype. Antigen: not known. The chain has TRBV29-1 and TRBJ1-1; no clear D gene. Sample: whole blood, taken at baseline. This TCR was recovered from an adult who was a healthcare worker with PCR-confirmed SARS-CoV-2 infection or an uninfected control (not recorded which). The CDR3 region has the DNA TGCAGCGTTCACGGTTGGGTCACTGAAGCTTTCTTT. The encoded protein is CSVHGWVTEAFF. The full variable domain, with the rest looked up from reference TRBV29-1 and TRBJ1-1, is SAVISQKPSRDICQRGTSLTIQCQVDSQVTMMFWYRQQPGQSLTLIATANQGSEATYESGFVIDKFPISRPNLTFSTLTVSNMSPEDSSIYLCSVHGWVTEAFFGQGTRLTVV.